These 5 T cell receptor beta chains were all obtained from the same sample, sequenced in a study of breast tumors, draining lymph nodes, adjacent tissues. Samples came from axillary lymph nodes draining the breast cancer. From the multiplex PCR reads, TCRdb called clonotypes with MiXCR, one entry per CDR3 protein. Of about 180,000 distinct CDR3 sequences in the sample, 33% were seen once. Sequencing was carried out using axillary lymph node tissue. These receptor sequences come from a female donor with breast cancer. Some clones in this sample may be carry-over from other donors' samples.

This clonotype was counted ten times or more. The chain couples TRBV20-1 to TRBJ1-2; no clear D. The V and J ends lost 1 base and 8 bases respectively, with 14 bases between them. The CDR3 length is 13 residues. Per germline, CDR1 DFQATT and CDR2 SNEGSKA (reference sequence). CDR3 bases: TGCAGTGCTAGAGCTCTAGACCGCCGAGGCTACACCTTC. Translation: CSARALDRRGYTF.

About this clonotype: This may be a read error: a much more frequent sequence differs by one nucleotide. This chain uses TRBV7-9 with TRBJ2-1; possible D gene TRBD2, 6 bases. Germline V gene lookup returns CDR1 SEHNR and CDR2 FQNEAQ (reference sequence). The CDR3 spans 17 residues. CDR3: CASSLAGRGRYYNQQFF. CDR3 DNA sequence: TGTGCCAGCAGCTTAGCAGGGCGGGGTAGGTATTACAATCAGCAGTTCTTC.

Worth noting for this clonotype: A much more abundant neighbour one base away suggests this may be a read error. The chain couples TRBV30 to TRBJ2-3; D possibly corresponds to TRBD2 (6 bases). Per the germline V gene, CDR1 is GTSNPN and CDR2 is SVGIG (reference sequence). There are 11 residues in the CDR3. V was trimmed by 3 bases and J by 10 bases, leaving 11 bases between them. For the CDR3, the DNA is TGTGCCTGGAGGGCCGGGGGTGCGCAGTATTTT. Its protein product is CAWRAGGAQYF.

This clonotype was recorded at least ten times. The gene calls are TRBV7-3 and TRBJ2-2; weak D call: TRBD2 (5 bases). Trimming shortened V by 6 bases and J by 3 bases, and 5 bases separated the two germline ends. Germline CDR1 reads SGHTA; CDR2 reads FQGTGA. The CDR3 loop spans 12 amino acids. The CDR3 loop reads CASREDTGELFF. In nucleotides, the CDR3 is TGTGCCAGCAGGGAGGACACCGGGGAGCTGTTTTTT.

The table lists this clonotype with a few counts. The chain has TRBV27 and TRBJ2-1; D might be TRBD1 or TRBD2, each matching 5 bases. Germline V lookup: CDR1 MNHEY, CDR2 SMNVEV (reference sequence). This CDR3 is 14 amino acids long. Trimming took 7 bases from V and 6 from J, leaving 16 bases between them. CDR3 in amino acids: CASKMMPGANEQFF. CDR3 sequence (DNA): TGTGCCAGCAAGATGATGCCCGGGGCCAATGAGCAGTTCTTC.